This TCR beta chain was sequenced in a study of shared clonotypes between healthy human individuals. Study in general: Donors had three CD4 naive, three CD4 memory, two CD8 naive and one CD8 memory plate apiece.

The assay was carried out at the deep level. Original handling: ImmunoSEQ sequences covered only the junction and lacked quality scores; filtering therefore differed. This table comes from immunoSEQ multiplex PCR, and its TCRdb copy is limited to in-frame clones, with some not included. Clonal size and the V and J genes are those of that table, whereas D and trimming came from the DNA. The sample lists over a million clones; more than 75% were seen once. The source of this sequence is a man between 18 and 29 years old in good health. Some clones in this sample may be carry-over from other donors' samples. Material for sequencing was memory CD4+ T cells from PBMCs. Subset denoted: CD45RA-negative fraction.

The CDR3 region is CASSTRQGPYEQYF. CDR3 DNA: TGTGCCAGCAGTACGAGACAGGGGCCCTACGAGCAGTACTTC. The V call is TRBV2, the J call TRBJ2-7, with TRBD1 matching over 8 bases. The germline V gene has CDR1 SNHLY and CDR2 FYNNEI. Trimming took 5 bases from V and 2 from J; bases not matched to a gene: 5. The CDR3 length is 14 residues.